A selection of T cell receptor beta chains follows, all from one sample in a study of blood T cell repertoires in COVID-19. The protocol was immunoSEQ multiplex PCR, while the TCRdb copy is restricted to in-frame clones and leaves out a portion. The table has 150,000 to 200,000 clones, about 88% seen once. The sequenced sample consisted of peripheral blood. These receptors originate from a human donor in a cohort sampled during active COVID-19. CDR3s include the opening cysteine and the closing phenylalanine or tryptophan. A D gene is named only where the DNA matches it firmly. Some rows mark clone size as missing; the rest say once, few, many or name a class of expanded clone.

TGTGCCAGCAGCCTACAGGGAACTGGAAACACCATATATTTT | CASSLQGTGNTIYF | - | - | TRBJ1-3 | TRBV3-1/TRBV3-2 | 14
TGTGCCAGCAGCTTGGGGGGACAGGGGGTTTATGGCTACACCTTC | CASSLGGQGVYGYTF | TRBD1 | - | TRBJ1-2 | TRBV7-8 | 15
TGTGCCAGCAGCGTAGGGACAGGCTCTGGAAACACCATATATTTT | CASSVGTGSGNTIYF | TRBD1 | - | TRBJ1-3 | TRBV9 | 15
TGCGCCAGCAGCCAAGACATGGGGGAGCTGTTTTTT | CASSQDMGELFF | - | - | TRBJ2-2 | TRBV4-3 | 12
TGTGCCAGCTCACCCCAGGGTAGAACCTACGAGCAGTACTTC | CASSPQGRTYEQYF | - | - | TRBJ2-7 | TRBV18 | 14
TGTGCCAGCAGCGTTGCGAGTAACTATGGCTACACCTTC | CASSVASNYGYTF | - | once | TRBJ1-2 | TRBV27 | 13
TGTGCCAGCAGCGGGGAACAGGGGGCAGGGGGCTACACCTTC | CASSGEQGAGGYTF | TRBD1 | few | TRBJ1-2 | TRBV5-4 | 14
TGCGCCAGCAGCCTCGGGACTAGCGGGGGGATTCGGCACGAGCAGTACTTC | CASSLGTSGGIRHEQYF | TRBD2 | - | TRBJ2-7 | TRBV5-1 | 17
TGTGCCAGCACCTTAGGTGGGGGGGGACGCGACTATGGCTACACCTTC | CASTLGGGGRDYGYTF | - | few | TRBJ1-2 | TRBV11-3 | 16
TGCGCCAGCAGTGAGTACAGGGTCCCCTACGAGCAGTACTTC | CASSEYRVPYEQYF | - | - | TRBJ2-7 | TRBV10-2 | 14
TGCGCCAGCAGCTTGGTAGGACAGGGCCCAGAGACCCAGTACTTC | CASSLVGQGPETQYF | TRBD1 | - | TRBJ2-5 | TRBV5-1 | 15
TGTGCCAGCAGTGAACAGGGGGCGCCTTACAATGAGCAGTTCTTC | CASSEQGAPYNEQFF | TRBD1 | - | TRBJ2-1 | TRBV2 | 15
TGTGCCTGCACAGGGGGCGAATTGTCCCATGAGCAGTTCTTC | CACTGGELSHEQFF | TRBD1 | - | TRBJ2-1 | TRBV30 | 14
TGTGCCATCGGGGGACAGGACTCCTACAATGAGCAGTTCTTC | CAIGGQDSYNEQFF | TRBD1 | - | TRBJ2-1 | TRBV10-3 | 14
TGTGCCAGCAGCCAAACCGCGGGCTCTGGGGCCAACGTCCTGACTTTC | CASSQTAGSGANVLTF | - | - | TRBJ2-6 | TRBV3-1/TRBV3-2 | 16
TGTGCCAGCAGTTCGGGGGGCAGTTCACCCCTCCACTTT | CASSSGGSSPLHF | - | - | TRBJ1-6 | TRBV12-3/TRBV12-4 | 13
TGTGCCAGCAGCCCCCGTCGGGCTAGCGCAAACACCGGGGAGCTGTTTTTT | CASSPRRASANTGELFF | - | - | TRBJ2-2 | TRBV7-2 | 17
TGTGCCAGCAGATTTAGCGGGAGGAAGGGCTACGAGCAGTACTTC | CASRFSGRKGYEQYF | TRBD2 | - | TRBJ2-7 | TRBV28 | 15
TGTGCCAGCAGTTTTGGAGGGGCCACTGAAGCTTTCTTT | CASSFGGATEAFF | - | - | TRBJ1-1 | TRBV12-3/TRBV12-4 | 13
TGTGCTAGTGGTCCGGGACAGGGTGTAGATGGCTACACCTTC | CASGPGQGVDGYTF | TRBD1 | - | TRBJ1-2 | TRBV12-5 | 14
TGTGCTAGTGGGAACGCCGTGGGCGGGGTAAGGGACACTGAAGCTTTCTTT | CASGNAVGGVRDTEAFF | - | - | TRBJ1-1 | TRBV12-5 | 17
TGTGCCACCAGTGAACGCATCCGGGACAGGGGATATGGCTACACCTTC | CATSERIRDRGYGYTF | TRBD1 | - | TRBJ1-2 | TRBV24-1 | 16
TGTGCCAGCAGCCAAGGGACTAAAGGGTGGGAGACCCAGTACTTC | CASSQGTKGWETQYF | - | - | TRBJ2-5 | TRBV3-1/TRBV3-2 | 15
TGTGCCAGCAGGGACAGGGTGGGGAGTGAAAAACTGTTTTTT | CASRDRVGSEKLFF | TRBD1 | few | TRBJ1-4 | TRBV2 | 14
TGTGCCAGTAGTATGGACAGTGCTAGGGGGCCCCAGCATTTT | CASSMDSARGPQHF | - | - | TRBJ1-5 | TRBV19 | 14
TGTGCCACCAGCAGAGATCCCGCTTTGGACAGGGACTACACCTTC | CATSRDPALDRDYTF | TRBD1 | - | TRBJ1-2 | TRBV15 | 15
TGTGCCTGGAGTACAGGGAATCAAGAGACCCAGTACTTC | CAWSTGNQETQYF | - | - | TRBJ2-5 | TRBV30 | 13
TGTGCCAGCAGGGGACAGCTCTATGGCTACACCTTC | CASRGQLYGYTF | TRBD1 | - | TRBJ1-2 | TRBV28 | 12
TGTGCCAGCAGCTCTCTTCTTGGACTTGCCGGGGAGCTGTTTTTT | CASSSLLGLAGELFF | - | - | TRBJ2-2 | TRBV7-2 | 15